The next 5 T cell receptor beta chains were all read from a single sample in a study of identical twins. TCRdb ran MiXCR on the 5' RACE reads and lists one entry per CDR3 protein. The sample lists 700,000 or so distinct CDR3 sequences; 8.5% to 9.5% were seen once. These data are also associated with another study on yellow fever vaccine responses in identical twins.

Sequencing used PBMCs. The receptors stem from a woman younger than 30 in good health.

This clonotype came up many times. In nucleotides, the CDR3 is TGTGCCAGCAGCCCGGGACCGAGCTCCTACAATGAGCAGTTCTTC. It encodes CASSPGPSSYNEQFF. The V gene is TRBV14, the J gene TRBJ2-1, with D perhaps given as TRBD1 or TRBD2 (5 bases each). This CDR3 has 15 residues. CDR1 SGHDN and CDR2 FVKESK come from the germline V gene. V was shortened by 4 bases and J by 0 bases, with 10 bases between the two germline ends.

This clonotype has at least ten counts. The chain couples TRBV6-2 or TRBV6-3 to TRBJ2-1; 9 positions agree with TRBD2. J lost 3 bases, V lost 10 bases, and 7 bases had no gene match. CDR3 size: 14 residues. The germline CDR1 and CDR2 sequences are MNHEY and SVGEGT. The CDR3 DNA is TGTGCCACCAACGTAGCGGGAGACTACAATGAGCAGTTCTTC. Translated, it gives CATNVAGDYNEQFF.

A few counts support this clonotype. This chain links TRBV5-1 with TRBJ2-7, with a weak D call TRBD2 (7 bases). The CDR3 sequence is 15 residues long. CDR1 and CDR2 (germline): SGHRS, YFSETQ. V was clipped by 2 bases and J by 2 bases, with 14 bases between them. CDR3 DNA sequence: TGCGCCAGCAGCTTTGGCGCGGGGGCCGCCTACGAGCAGTACTTC. Its translation is CASSFGAGAAYEQYF.

The table lists this clonotype with a few counts. The chain recombines TRBV9 with TRBJ1-4; no clear D gene. The CDR3 is made up of 14 amino acids. Deletions cut 2 bases from V and 0 bases from J, with 5 bases between. CDR1 and CDR2 (germline): SGDLS, YYNGEE. The CDR3 coding sequence is TGTGCCAGCAGCGTCTTTGCAACTAATGAAAAACTGTTTTTT. It encodes CASSVFATNEKLFF.

This clonotype was seen ten or more times. The chain couples TRBV6-4 to TRBJ2-3; D gene unclear. V was trimmed by 2 bases and J by 1 base, leaving 10 bases between them. Germline V gene data show CDR1 as MRHNA and CDR2 as SNTAGT. The CDR3 covers 15 residues. The CDR3 region has the DNA TGTGCCAGCAGTGACGTGGGCGGCGGCACAGATACGCAGTATTTT. As protein: CASSDVGGGTDTQYF.